The 15 T cell receptor beta chains listed next were all sequenced from one sample in a study of vaccination and CD4 T cells after COVID-19. The antigens for these receptors are not known. The Oncomine TCR Beta short-read assay was what sequenced the DNA obtained from cultured CD4+ T cells. TCRdb passed the PCR reads through MiXCR, listing each CDR3 protein once. The data hold 6,500 to 7,500 distinct CDR3 sequences, with roughly 67% observed a single time. Treatment here: 10-day PBMC culture with coronavirus spike peptide pools or control peptides (ViraFEST assay). Sequences were obtained from CD4+ T cells from blood, cultured in vitro. These receptors came from a human donor who had recovered from COVID-19.

The rearrangement links TRBV15 to TRBJ2-5, with a possible D match to TRBD2 (7 bases). Trimming pared 1 base from V and 5 bases from J, leaving 17 bases between. Germline V gives CDR1 LNHNV, CDR2 YYDKDF (reference sequence). The CDR3 length is 16 residues. The CDR3 spells CATSRGRGALGETQYF. In nucleotides, the CDR3 is TGTGCCACCAGCAGAGGCCGGGGGGCCCTGGGGGAGACCCAGTACTTC.

The V call is TRBV7-9, the J call TRBJ1-2; D is undetermined. The germline V gene encodes CDR1 SEHNR and CDR2 FQNEAQ (reference sequence). CDR3 length equals 15 residues. Trimming removed 5 bases from V and 2 bases from J, with 15 bases in between. In DNA, the CDR3 is TGTGCCAGCAGCCGATGGGGTGGGGAAAACTATGGCTACACCTTC. This sequence encodes CASSRWGGENYGYTF.

CDR3 protein: CASSWMGNQPQHF. DNA of the CDR3: TGTGCCAGCAGTTGGATGGGCAATCAGCCCCAGCATTTT. J is TRBJ1-5 and V is TRBV28; no firm D call. The V gene's germline CDR1 is MDHEN and CDR2 SYDVKM. Trimming cost V 4 bases and J 2 bases, with 6 bases left between them. The CDR3 consists of 13 residues.

In its sample, this clonotype was seen once. Here the CDR3 reads CASSPSRAGGVGTQYF. DNA of the CDR3: TGTGCCAGCAGTCCCAGCCGGGCAGGGGGCGTTGGGACCCAGTACTTC. The chain employs TRBV27 and TRBJ2-5; 8 bases line up with TRBD1. Trimming removed 5 bases from V and 7 bases from J; junction bases left unmatched: 15. This CDR3 has 16 amino acids. Germline V gives CDR1 MNHEY, CDR2 SMNVEV (reference sequence).

This clonotype was found once. The rearrangement links TRBV10-1 to TRBJ2-7; no firm D call. V was trimmed by 0 bases and J by 5 bases, leaving 8 bases between them. The CDR3 sequence is 13 residues long. Germline V gene data show CDR1 as WNHNN and CDR2 as SYGVQD (reference sequence). CDR3 residues: CASSESATNEQYF. The CDR3 nucleotides read TGCGCCAGCAGTGAGTCGGCTACCAACGAGCAGTACTTC.

The chain is built from TRBV12-1 and TRBJ1-1; TRBD1, the D gene given by the table, was not confirmed from the DNA. TRBV12-1 is reported as a pseudogene. The CDR3 contains 14 residues. This chain's CDR3 is CASSAGQGLTEAFF. DNA of the CDR3: TGTGCCAGCAGCGCGGGACAGGGGTTGACTGAAGCTTTCTTT.

The chain couples TRBV7-3 to TRBJ1-1; possible D gene TRBD1, 6 bases. There are 16 residues in the CDR3. Germline loops: CDR1 SGHTA, CDR2 FQGTGA. With 1 base removed from V and 3 bases from J, the gap between germline ends came to 15 bases. The CDR3 nucleotides read TGTGCCAGCAGCTTAAACCCGCGGGGGGCGCACACTGAAGCTTTCTTT. Translation gives CASSLNPRGAHTEAFF. Supplemented by reference TRBV7-3 and TRBJ1-1, the full variable domain reads GAGVSQTPSNKVTEKGKYVELRCDPISGHTALYWYRQSLGQGPEFLIYFQGTGAADDSGLPNDRFFAVRPEGSVSTLKIQRTERGDSAVYLCASSLNPRGAHTEAFFGQGTRLTVV.

By proportion, this clonotype is large. The chain combines TRBV28 with TRBJ1-1, with unresolved D. The V end lost 2 bases, the J end lost 3 bases, and 4 bases lay between the germline ends. The germline V gene has CDR1 MDHEN and CDR2 SYDVKM. The CDR3 length is 12 residues. CDR3 bases: TGTGCCAGCAGTTTAACGTACACTGAAGCTTTCTTT. Translated: CASSLTYTEAFF.

This clonotype has a handful of counts. The genes are TRBV10-3 and TRBJ2-6; 10 bases are shared with TRBD1. V was clipped by 4 bases and J by 2 bases; unmatched bases: 5. The CDR3 totals 17 residues. Germline assignment: CDR1 ENHRY and CDR2 SYGVKD. The CDR3 protein is CAISAGDRGAGANVLTF. DNA of the CDR3: TGTGCCATCAGTGCGGGGGACAGGGGTGCTGGGGCCAACGTCCTGACTTTC.

This clonotype was observed a few times. One end of the junction fails to match germline, which may point to a read error. The chain combines TRBV24-1 with TRBJ2-2; the D gene could be TRBD1 or TRBD2 (5 bases each). CDR3 length: 15 amino acids. The germline V gene encodes CDR1 KGHDR and CDR2 SFDVKD. Here the CDR3 DNA reads TGTGCCACCCGTGATGGGGGAGCCAACACCGGGGAGCTGTTTTTT. Its protein is CATRDGGANTGELFF.

The CDR3 sequence: CASSYPARHSYEQYF. The DNA for the CDR3 is TGTGCCAGCAGTTACCCGGCCCGACACTCCTACGAGCAGTACTTC. The V and J genes are TRBV6-5 and TRBJ2-7; no reliable D call. Per germline, CDR1 MNHEY and CDR2 SVGAGI. V was cut by 2 bases and J by 0 bases, with 11 bases left in between. The CDR3 loop spans 15 amino acids.

This clonotype occurred once. The chain links TRBV12-3 or TRBV12-4 to TRBJ1-5; D unclear. The CDR3 sequence is 15 residues long. The ends were cut back, 11 bases at V and 0 bases at J, with 17 bases in the middle. CDR3 amino acids: CAVPRGQNSNQPQHF. The CDR3 bases are TGTGCCGTCCCCCGCGGGCAAAATAGCAATCAGCCCCAGCATTTT.

The rearrangement joins TRBV24-1 to TRBJ2-6; tentatively, D is TRBD1 (5 bases). The CDR3 length is 15 residues. V dropped 9 bases and J dropped 0 bases, with 11 bases sitting between them. Per germline, CDR1 KGHDR and CDR2 SFDVKD. Here the CDR3 reads CATGGALSGANVLTF. The DNA of the CDR3 is TGTGCCACCGGTGGGGCACTCTCTGGGGCCAACGTCCTGACTTTC.

This clonotype was found once. The CDR3 DNA reads TGTGCCAGCAGGTCCGGGGGGAACACCGGGGAGCTGTTTTTT. This gives the protein CASRSGGNTGELFF. The genes are TRBV6-1 and TRBJ2-2; perhaps TRBD2 as D (6 bases). Trimming removed 6 bases at V and 1 base at J, with 9 bases between. The CDR3 totals 14 residues. CDR1 is MNHNS and CDR2 is SASEGT in the germline V gene.

The chain links TRBV10-3 to TRBJ1-5; a possible D gene is TRBD1 (5 bases). Trimming took off 1 base at V and 3 bases at J, with 13 bases between the two ends. Germline CDR1 is ENHRY and CDR2 is SYGVKD. The CDR3 runs 16 residues. This chain's CDR3 is CAISEWGGTDNQPQHF. The CDR3 DNA follows: TGTGCCATCAGTGAGTGGGGTGGGACGGACAATCAGCCCCAGCATTTT.